This T cell receptor beta chain was observed in a study of PD-L1 blockade in urothelial cancer. Across the study: From about 2014, patients received atezolizumab, given as 1,200 mg intravenously every 3 weeks. Most patients, about 85% of the roughly 29, were males with bladder-origin cancer. Blood analyses occurred 3 weeks (second dose) and 6 weeks post treatment start.

Trimming left V 3 bases short and J 7 bases short, with 9 bases between. CDR1 and CDR2 (germline): DFQATT, SNEGSKA (reference sequence). This CDR3 has 11 amino acids. As for time point: peripheral blood 6 weeks after treatment start. Synthetic TCR analog templates were added to each PCR reaction. Method: immunoSEQ multiplex PCR; TCRdb's copy keeps in-frame clones and lacks some. The sample includes about 130,000 clones, about 82% of them seen just once. This TCR was sampled from a middle-aged man with urothelial cancer. V is TRBV20-1 and J is TRBJ1-1; no definite D call. The material was PBMCs, obtained around atezolizumab (anti-PD-L1) treatment. The CDR3 reads CSARRRVEAFF. In DNA, the CDR3 is TGCAGTGCTAGGAGGCGGGTTGAAGCTTTCTTT.